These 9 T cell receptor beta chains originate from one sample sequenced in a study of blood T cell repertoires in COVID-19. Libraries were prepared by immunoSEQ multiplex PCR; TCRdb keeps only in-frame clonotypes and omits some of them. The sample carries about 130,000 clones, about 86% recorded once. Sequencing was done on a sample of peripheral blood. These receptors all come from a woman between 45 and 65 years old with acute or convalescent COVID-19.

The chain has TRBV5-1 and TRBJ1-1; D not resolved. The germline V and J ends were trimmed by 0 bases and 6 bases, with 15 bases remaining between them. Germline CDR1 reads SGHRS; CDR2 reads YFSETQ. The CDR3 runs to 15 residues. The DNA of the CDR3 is TGCGCCAGCAGCTTGGGAGCTGGGGTGAGGGCTGAAGCTTTCTTT. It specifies CASSLGAGVRAEAFF.

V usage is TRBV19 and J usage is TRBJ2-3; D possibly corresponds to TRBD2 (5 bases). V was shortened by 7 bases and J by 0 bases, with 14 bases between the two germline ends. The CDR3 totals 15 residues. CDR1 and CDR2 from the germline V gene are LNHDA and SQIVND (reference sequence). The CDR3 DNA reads TGTGCCAGTAATCATGGGAGCCTAAGCACAGATACGCAGTATTTT. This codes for CASNHGSLSTDTQYF.

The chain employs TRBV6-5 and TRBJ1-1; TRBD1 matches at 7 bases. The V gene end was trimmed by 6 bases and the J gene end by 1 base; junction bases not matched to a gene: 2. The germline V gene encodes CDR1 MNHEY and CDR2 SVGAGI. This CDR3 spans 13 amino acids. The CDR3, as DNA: TGTGCCAGCAGGGGACAGCAGAACACTGAAGCTTTCTTT. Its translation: CASRGQQNTEAFF.

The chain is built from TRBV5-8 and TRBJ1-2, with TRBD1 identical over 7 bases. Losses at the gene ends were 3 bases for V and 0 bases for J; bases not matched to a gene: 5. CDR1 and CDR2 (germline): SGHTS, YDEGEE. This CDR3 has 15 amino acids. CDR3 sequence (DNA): TGTGCCAGCAGCTGGGGACAGAGGACTAACTATGGCTACACCTTC. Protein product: CASSWGQRTNYGYTF.

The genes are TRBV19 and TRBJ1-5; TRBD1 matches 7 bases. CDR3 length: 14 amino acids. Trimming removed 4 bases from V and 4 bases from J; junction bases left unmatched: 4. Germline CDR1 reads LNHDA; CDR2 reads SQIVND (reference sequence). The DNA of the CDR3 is TGTGCCAGTAGTAGGGGACAGCGTAATCAGCCCCAGCATTTT. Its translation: CASSRGQRNQPQHF.

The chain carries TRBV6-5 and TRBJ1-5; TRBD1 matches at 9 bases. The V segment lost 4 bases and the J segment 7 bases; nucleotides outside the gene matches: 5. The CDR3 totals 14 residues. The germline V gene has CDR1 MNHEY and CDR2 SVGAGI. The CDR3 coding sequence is TGTGCCAGCAGTTCCGGGACAGGGAACCAGCCCCAGCATTTT. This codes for CASSSGTGNQPQHF.

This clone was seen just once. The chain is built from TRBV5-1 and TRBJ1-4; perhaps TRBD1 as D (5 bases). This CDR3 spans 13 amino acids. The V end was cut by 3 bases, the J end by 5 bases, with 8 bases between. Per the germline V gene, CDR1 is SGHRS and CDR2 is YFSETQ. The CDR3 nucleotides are TGCGCCAGCAGCTCAGGGAACAATGAAAAACTGTTTTTT. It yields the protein CASSSGNNEKLFF.

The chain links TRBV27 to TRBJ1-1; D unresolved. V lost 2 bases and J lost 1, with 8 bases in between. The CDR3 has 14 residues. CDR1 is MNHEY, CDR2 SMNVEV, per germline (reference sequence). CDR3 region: CASSLGRSNTEAFF. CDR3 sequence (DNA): TGTGCCAGCAGTTTAGGCAGATCGAACACTGAAGCTTTCTTT.

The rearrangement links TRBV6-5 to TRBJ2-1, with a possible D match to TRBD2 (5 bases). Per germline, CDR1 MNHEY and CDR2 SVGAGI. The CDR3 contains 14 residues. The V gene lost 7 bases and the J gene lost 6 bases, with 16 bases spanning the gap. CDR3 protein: CASKTGLGGNEQFF. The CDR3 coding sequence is TGTGCCAGCAAGACGGGCCTCGGAGGCAATGAGCAGTTCTTC.